This TCR beta chain stems from a study of low-dose radiotherapy and immunotherapy resistance in tumors. For the study at large: Each fraction given to Cohort 2 every two weeks delivered 1 Gy, and the total reached 13 Gy over 26 weeks. A daily 300 mg dose of oral aspirin was taken by patients for four cycles from cycle 1 day 1. TRAV- and TRBV-specific primers primed first-strand cDNA, covering alpha and beta chains.

Sample time point: after trial treatment. Treatment reported: LDRT plus nivolumab, ipilimumab, low-dose cyclophosphamide and aspirin (RACIN trial). Between the trimmed V and J ends, which lost 2 bases and 8 bases, there was a span of 18 bases. The CDR3 sequence is 16 residues long. In germline, CDR1 is KGHDR, CDR2 SFDVKD. TCR amplification ran approximately 20 PCR cycles using constant-region and V-primer adapter primers. In TCRdb, the reads were re-called with MiXCR into one record per CDR3 protein. This table has approximately 52,000 distinct CDR3 sequences, around 35% appearing once. The receptor was isolated from a male donor with rectosigmoid adenocarcinoma. This chain uses TRBV24-1 with TRBJ1-5; TRBD1 might be the D (5 bases). The sample in question was PBMCs, obtained after low-dose radiotherapy plus immunotherapy. The CDR3 DNA reads TGTGCCACCAGTGATTCCGACGGGGGGAAAAGAGAGCCCCAGCATTTT. It codes for CATSDSDGGKREPQHF.